This is a list of T cell receptor beta chains from one sample in a study of OX40 agonist ivuxolimab in advanced cancers. Profiling relied on immunoSEQ multiplex PCR, and the TCRdb table lists in-frame clones only, not all of them. The table lists 15,000 to 20,000 clones, 80% to 90% of them singletons. This specimen consisted of CD4+ or CD8+ T cells sorted from blood, obtained in a trial of the OX40 agonist ivuxolimab. These receptors originate from an adult with an advanced solid tumor such as melanoma, head and neck, liver or kidney cancer. The CDR3 runs from the conserved cysteine through the conserved F or W. A D gene is named only where the DNA matches it firmly. Clone size appears in some rows only: once, few, many, or a class for an expanded clone.

cdr3_nt | cdr3_aa | clone_size | j_call | v_call | d_call
TGTGCCAGCAGTGGGGGGGGCGAGCAGTACTTC | CASSGGGEQYF | NA | TRBJ2-7 | TRBV25-1 | TRBD2
TGTGCCAGCAGCGTAGGCAACGGGGGGGGCCAAGAGACCCAGTACTTC | CASSVGNGGGQETQYF | few | TRBJ2-5 | TRBV9 | TRBD2
TGTGCCACCAGCAGAGATCCAGGCGACCAAGAGACCCAGTACTTC | CATSRDPGDQETQYF | NA | TRBJ2-5 | TRBV15 | NA
TGTGCCAGCTCATGGACAGGGGAGAATCAGCCCCAGCATTTT | CASSWTGENQPQHF | NA | TRBJ1-5 | TRBV7-8 | TRBD1
TGCGCCAGCAGCTTTCGGGGCCCCCACGAGCAGTACTTC | CASSFRGPHEQYF | few | TRBJ2-7 | TRBV5-1 | NA
TGTGCCAGCAGCCCTACAGGGGGTGTACCCCTCCACTTT | CASSPTGGVPLHF | NA | TRBJ1-6 | TRBV7-3 | TRBD1
TGCGCCAGCACGACCGGACAGGGTGCATCCTACGAGCAGTACTTC | CASTTGQGASYEQYF | NA | TRBJ2-7 | TRBV10-2 | TRBD1
TGTGCCAGCAGTGAGGTAGCTTTTGAAAAACTGTTTTTT | CASSEVAFEKLFF | NA | TRBJ1-4 | TRBV25-1 | NA
TGTGCCACCGCCCACCTGGACAGGGGGTACGGCTACACCTTC | CATAHLDRGYGYTF | NA | TRBJ1-2 | TRBV19 | TRBD1
TGTGCCAGCAGCTCTCGACTAGCGGGGATTGAAGAGACCCAGTACTTC | CASSSRLAGIEETQYF | NA | TRBJ2-5 | TRBV9 | TRBD2
TGTGCCAGCAGTGAGTGGACAGGGGGCGGCTATGGCTACACCTTC | CASSEWTGGGYGYTF | once | TRBJ1-2 | TRBV6-1 | TRBD1
TGTGCCAGCAGCCACGAAACAGGGGAAAACTACAATGAGCAGTTCTTC | CASSHETGENYNEQFF | NA | TRBJ2-1 | TRBV4-2 | TRBD1
TGTGCCAGCAGCAGAGACAGGGGTCAGCCCCAGCATTTT | CASSRDRGQPQHF | few | TRBJ1-5 | TRBV5-4 | TRBD1
TGTGCCAGCAGTCCGGGACAGGGAGTCACCGGGGAGCTGTTTTTT | CASSPGQGVTGELFF | NA | TRBJ2-2 | TRBV11-1 | TRBD1
TGTGCCACCAGCGAGGGACGAGCATCCTACGAGCAGTACTTC | CATSEGRASYEQYF | NA | TRBJ2-7 | TRBV15 | NA
TGTGCCAGTAGGGGAGATGAAAAACTGTTTTTT | CASRGDEKLFF | once | TRBJ1-4 | TRBV19 | NA
TGTGCCAGCACCGATACTACCCAACAGGACCTGGTTAATAATTCACCCCTCCACTTT | CASTDTTQQDLVNNSPLHF | NA | TRBJ1-6 | TRBV7-2 | NA
TGTGCCAGCAGTCCGGGGCCACAGGGCCCGTATTTT | CASSPGPQGPYF | NA | TRBJ2-3 | TRBV27 | NA